This paragraph covers one T cell receptor beta chain sequence. In the source study's methods: Reference gene primer amplification yielded estimated nucleated cell counts. Method: immunoSEQ multiplex PCR; TCRdb's copy keeps in-frame clones and lacks some. V and J calls and clone size are those listed in that table; D and trimming were worked out from the DNA. The data show 150,000 to 200,000 clones, with around 90% seen just once and around 17% held by the top ten. The entry originates in a study of blood T cell repertoires in COVID-19. On the study more broadly: Spain, Italy and the United States supplied samples that represented acute and convalescent COVID-19. Sample material is recorded as cDNA or gDNA derived from T cells, B-cell-depleted T cells, or PBMCs.

Germline assignment: CDR1 SEHNR and CDR2 FQNEAQ (reference sequence). The germline V and J ends were trimmed by 4 bases and 4 bases, with 19 bases remaining between them. There are 16 residues in the CDR3. This TCR came from a man in his fifties or sixties with active or convalescent COVID-19. Sequenced material: peripheral blood. This chain connects TRBV7-9 to TRBJ1-1; D is unresolved. The CDR3 spells CASSSSAMARGTEAFF. The CDR3 DNA follows: TGTGCCAGCAGCTCGAGCGCAATGGCTCGGGGCACTGAAGCTTTCTTT.